Below are 2 T cell receptor beta chains sequenced from a single sample in a study of early T cells in non-severe SARS-CoV-2 infection. Using its own MiXCR run on the 5' RACE reads, TCRdb lists one record per CDR3 protein. The top ten clones hold about 2.3% of a sample with 85,000 to 100,000 distinct CDR3 sequences, roughly an eighth of them seen once. Input material: whole blood. The source of these receptors is an adult who was a healthcare worker with PCR-confirmed SARS-CoV-2 infection or an uninfected control (not recorded which).

A few counts support this clonotype. V is TRBV7-2 and J is TRBJ2-2; TRBD2 matches at 7 bases. In germline, CDR1 is SGHTA, CDR2 FQGNSA. With 5 bases clipped from V and 7 bases from J, the junction kept 7 bases outside the gene matches. This CDR3 has 14 amino acids. DNA for the CDR3: TGTGCCAGCAGCCCGCTGCGGGGGTTCGGGGAGCTGTTTTTT. Encoded protein: CASSPLRGFGELFF.

The rearrangement links TRBV24-1 to TRBJ2-7, with a weak D call TRBD2 (5 bases). Germline values: CDR1 KGHDR, CDR2 SFDVKD. This CDR3 is 11 amino acids long. Trimming cost V 5 bases and J 4 bases, with 5 bases left between them. Written as DNA, the CDR3 is TGTGCCACCAGTGCGGGGTACGAGCAGTACTTC. It yields the protein CATSAGYEQYF.